This is a list of T cell receptor beta chains from one sample in a study of shared clonotypes between healthy human individuals. The table came from immunoSEQ multiplex PCR; TCRdb's copy has only in-frame clones and leaves some out. The repertoire holds fewer than 1 million clones, with 95% to 97% as singletons. Sample: naive CD8+ T cells sorted from blood. Every receptor here comes from a man aged 25 to 45 in good health. Each CDR3 is given with its conserved first and last residue. D genes are given only for firm matches. Only part of the rows carry a size: once, few, many, or a class if the clone is expanded.

v_call	cdr3_length	clone_size	j_call	d_call	cdr3_aa	cdr3_nt
TRBV7-9	15	-	TRBJ1-3	-	CASSLVTRSGNTIYF	TGTGCCAGCAGCTTAGTCACCAGATCTGGAAACACCATATATTTT
TRBV28	16	-	TRBJ2-7	TRBD2	CASSRSQLGGWGEQYF	TGTGCCAGCAGCCGATCCCAGCTGGGGGGGTGGGGCGAGCAGTACTTC
TRBV5-6	13	-	TRBJ1-2	-	CASSQEAYYGYTF	TGTGCCAGCAGCCAGGAGGCTTATTATGGCTACACCTTC
TRBV5-1	16	-	TRBJ2-5	TRBD2	CASSLAVNNGRETQYF	TGCGCCAGCAGCCTAGCGGTAAATAACGGCCGGGAGACCCAGTACTTC
TRBV9	13	-	TRBJ2-2	-	CASSAGGTGELFF	TGTGCCAGCAGCGCTGGGGGCACCGGGGAGCTGTTTTTT
TRBV5-1	14	-	TRBJ2-1	-	CASSPLGTRNEQFF	TGCGCCAGCAGCCCCTTGGGGACTCGGAATGAGCAGTTCTTC
TRBV7-8	12	-	TRBJ2-3	-	CASTFRADTQYF	TGTGCCAGCACCTTCAGGGCAGATACGCAGTATTTT
TRBV5-4	15	-	TRBJ2-1	-	CASRWAGRSYNEQFF	TGTGCCAGCCGGTGGGCGGGACGCTCCTACAATGAGCAGTTCTTC
TRBV19	15	-	TRBJ2-1	-	CASSMTGGSYNEQFF	TGTGCCAGTAGTATGACAGGAGGCTCCTACAATGAGCAGTTCTTC
TRBV7-2	14	-	TRBJ2-1	-	CASSERTTNNEQFF	TGTGCCAGCAGCGAGCGGACTACCAACAATGAGCAGTTCTTC
TRBV27	14	-	TRBJ2-1	TRBD2	CASRLAGQYNEQFF	TGTGCCAGCAGACTAGCGGGGCAATACAATGAGCAGTTCTTC
TRBV4-1	17	-	TRBJ1-4	-	CASSQETAGTYDEKLFF	TGCGCCAGCAGCCAAGAAACAGCCGGGACATACGATGAAAAACTGTTTTTT
TRBV30	15	once	TRBJ2-5	-	CAWSAVTGREETQYF	TGTGCCTGGAGTGCAGTGACAGGGAGGGAAGAGACCCAGTACTTC
TRBV7-2	13	few	TRBJ1-1	-	CASSLQLYTEAFF	TGTGCCAGCAGCTTGCAGCTATACACTGAAGCTTTCTTT
TRBV5-6	13	-	TRBJ1-2	-	CASSLWTGGGYTF	TGTGCCAGCAGCTTGTGGACGGGTGGAGGCTACACCTTC
TRBV7-9	16	-	TRBJ2-7	-	CASSPKGGGDSYEQYF	TGTGCCAGCAGCCCGAAGGGGGGGGGCGACTCCTACGAGCAGTACTTC
TRBV30	13	-	TRBJ1-1	TRBD1	CAWSGNGQGQAFF	TGTGCCTGGAGTGGTAATGGACAGGGGCAAGCTTTCTTT
TRBV6-5	15	-	TRBJ2-1	-	CASSSTGSTYNEQFF	TGTGCCAGCAGCTCCACGGGGTCGACCTACAATGAGCAGTTCTTC
TRBV27	17	-	TRBJ1-2	-	CASSWGPSGKRLGGYTF	TGTGCCAGCAGTTGGGGCCCCTCAGGGAAAAGGTTGGGCGGCTACACCTTC
TRBV9	14	once	TRBJ2-5	TRBD1	CASSGGQGAETQYF	TGTGCCAGCAGTGGAGGTCAGGGGGCAGAGACCCAGTACTTC
TRBV4-1	16	-	TRBJ2-7	TRBD1	CASSQVKGQGNYEQYF	TGCGCCAGCAGCCAAGTAAAGGGACAGGGGAATTACGAGCAGTACTTC
TRBV5-4	15	-	TRBJ2-7	-	CASSFEAAPPYEQYF	TGTGCCAGCAGCTTCGAAGCGGCCCCTCCTTACGAGCAGTACTTC
TRBV6-5	12	-	TRBJ1-4	-	CASRGTNEKLFF	TGTGCCAGCCGGGGTACTAATGAAAAACTGTTTTTT
TRBV5-6	13	-	TRBJ2-2	-	CASSLGDTGELFF	TGTGCCAGCAGCTTGGGGGACACCGGGGAGCTGTTTTTT